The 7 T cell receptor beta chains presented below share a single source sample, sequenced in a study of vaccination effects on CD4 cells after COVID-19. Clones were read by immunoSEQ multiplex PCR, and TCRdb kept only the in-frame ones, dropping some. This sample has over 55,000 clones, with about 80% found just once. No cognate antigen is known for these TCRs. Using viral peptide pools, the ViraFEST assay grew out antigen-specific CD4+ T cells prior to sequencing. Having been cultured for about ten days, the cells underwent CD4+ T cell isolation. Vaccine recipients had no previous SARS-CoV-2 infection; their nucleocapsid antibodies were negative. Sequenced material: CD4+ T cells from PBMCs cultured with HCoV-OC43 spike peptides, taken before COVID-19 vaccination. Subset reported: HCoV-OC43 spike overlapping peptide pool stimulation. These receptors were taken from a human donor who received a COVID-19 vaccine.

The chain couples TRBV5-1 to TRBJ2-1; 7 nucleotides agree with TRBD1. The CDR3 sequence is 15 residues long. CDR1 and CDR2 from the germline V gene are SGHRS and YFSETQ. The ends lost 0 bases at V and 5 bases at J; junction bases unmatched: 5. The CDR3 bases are TGCGCCAGCAGCTTGGGGGGGACAGAAAACAATGAGCAGTTCTTC. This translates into CASSLGGTENNEQFF.

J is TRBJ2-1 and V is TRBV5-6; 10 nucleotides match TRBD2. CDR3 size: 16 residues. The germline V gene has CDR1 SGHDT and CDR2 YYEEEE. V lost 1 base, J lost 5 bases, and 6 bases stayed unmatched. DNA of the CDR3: TGTGCCAGCAGCTTGTTGGGGACTAGCGAAGACAATGAGCAGTTCTTC. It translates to CASSLLGTSEDNEQFF. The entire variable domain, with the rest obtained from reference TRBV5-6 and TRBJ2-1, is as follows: DAGVTQSPTHLIKTRGQQVTLRCSPKSGHDTVSWYQQALGQGPQFIFQYYEEEERQRGNFPDRFSGHQFPNYSSELNVNALLLGDSALYLCASSLLGTSEDNEQFFGPGTRLTVL.

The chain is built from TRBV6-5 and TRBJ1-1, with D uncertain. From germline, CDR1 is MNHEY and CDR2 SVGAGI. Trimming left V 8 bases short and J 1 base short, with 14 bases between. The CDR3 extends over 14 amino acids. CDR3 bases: TGTGCCAGCCTGCGCCTCGAAGGGAACACTGAAGCTTTCTTT. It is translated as CASLRLEGNTEAFF.

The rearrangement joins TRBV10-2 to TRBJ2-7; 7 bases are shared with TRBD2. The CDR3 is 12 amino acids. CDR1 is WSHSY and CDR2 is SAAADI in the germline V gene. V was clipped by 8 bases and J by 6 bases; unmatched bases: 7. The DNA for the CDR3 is TGCGCCAGCGGACTAGGCGGTGGCGAGCAGTACGTC. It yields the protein CASGLGGGEQYV.

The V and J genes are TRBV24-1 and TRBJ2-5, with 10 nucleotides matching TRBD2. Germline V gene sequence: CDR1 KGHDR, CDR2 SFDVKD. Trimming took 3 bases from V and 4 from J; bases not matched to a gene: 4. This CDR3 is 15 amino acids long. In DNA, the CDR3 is TGTGCCACCAGTGATCTAGCGGGGGCCGGAGAGACCCAGTACTTC. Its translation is CATSDLAGAGETQYF.

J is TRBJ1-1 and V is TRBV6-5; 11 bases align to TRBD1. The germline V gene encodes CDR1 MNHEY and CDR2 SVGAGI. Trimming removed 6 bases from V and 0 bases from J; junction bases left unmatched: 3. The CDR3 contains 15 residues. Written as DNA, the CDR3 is TGTGCCAGCAGAGGGACAGGGGGGATGAACACTGAAGCTTTCTTT. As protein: CASRGTGGMNTEAFF.

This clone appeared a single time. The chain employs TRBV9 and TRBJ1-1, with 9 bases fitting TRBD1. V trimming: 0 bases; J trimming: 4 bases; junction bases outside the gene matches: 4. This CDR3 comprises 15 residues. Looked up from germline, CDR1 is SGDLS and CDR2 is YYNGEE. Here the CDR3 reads CASSVEGQGTTEAFF. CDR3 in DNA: TGTGCCAGCAGCGTAGAGGGACAGGGAACCACTGAAGCTTTCTTT.